The subject of this entry is one T cell receptor beta chain. Its antigen is currently unknown. Trimming took off 3 bases at V and 5 bases at J, with 10 bases between the two ends. CDR3 length equals 13 residues. CDR1 and CDR2 (germline): GTSNPN, SVGIG (reference sequence). The record originates from a study of T cells in localized non-small cell lung cancer. The protocol was immunoSEQ multiplex PCR, while the TCRdb copy is restricted to in-frame clones and leaves out a portion. The sample contains more than 100,000 clones, around 90% of which appear only once. Study-level findings and limits: There was an association of higher blood T cell density with longer overall survival. Uninvolved neighboring lung showed the greatest T cell clonality, exceeding tumor. Detection in adjacent lung was observed for a median around 59 of the top 100 tumor clones. A single tumor region was sequenced, leaving heterogeneity possible.

The specimen was peripheral blood, collected before any cancer treatment. This TCR was sampled from a female donor aged 60 or older with stage I lung adenocarcinoma. This rearrangement joins TRBV30 to TRBJ2-2, with D possibly TRBD2 on 5 matching bases. The CDR3 nucleotides read TGTGCCTGGAGCGGTCGAGGGACCGGGGAGCTGTTTTTT. It encodes CAWSGRGTGELFF.